A single sample gave rise to the 25 T cell receptor beta chains below, sequenced in a study of blood T cells in healthy people across ages. The second PCR ran roughly 7 to 11 cycles with a sample-barcoded 5' primer and J-beta primers. TCRdb independently ran MiXCR on the 5' RACE reads; one entry per CDR3 protein. The data show approximately 850,000 distinct CDR3 sequences, over 45% seen once. Input material: blood. These receptors all stem from a man aged 25 to 45 in good health.

This clonotype turned up a few times. The chain has TRBV7-9 and TRBJ2-5, with 7 bases matching TRBD1. The last part of the DNA fits TRBJ2-7 better; the J call may be wrong. CDR1 SEHNR and CDR2 FQNEAQ come from the germline V gene (reference sequence). The CDR3 spans 15 residues. Written as DNA, the CDR3 is TGTGCCAGCAGCTCGGCAGGACAGGCGAGCTACGAGCAGTACTTC. Protein sequence: CASSSAGQASYEQYF.

The V gene is TRBV7-9, the J gene TRBJ1-2; a possible D gene is TRBD1 (5 bases). The germline V gene has CDR1 SEHNR and CDR2 FQNEAQ (reference sequence). The length of the CDR3 is 15 residues. V lost 2 bases, J lost 2 bases, and 12 bases lay in between. CDR3 protein: CASSLIAGVNYGYTF. CDR3 DNA: TGTGCCAGCAGCTTAATCGCGGGGGTGAACTATGGCTACACCTTC.

J is TRBJ1-1 and V is TRBV19; D is unclear. V was shortened by 6 bases and J by 6 bases, with 14 bases between the two germline ends. Germline loops: CDR1 LNHDA, CDR2 SQIVND (reference sequence). There are 13 residues in the CDR3. DNA for the CDR3: TGTGCCAGTAGGTTGGGAGGGCTTTCTGAAGCTTTCTTT. This gives the protein CASRLGGLSEAFF.

This clonotype was observed at least ten times. This chain joins TRBV11-2 and TRBJ2-5, with D possibly being TRBD2 (6 bases). The CDR3 is 15 residues long. Trimming left V 5 bases short and J 4 bases short, with 17 bases between. Germline CDR1 is SGHAT and CDR2 is FQNNGV. The CDR3 region has the DNA TGTGCCAGCAGCCCAGTTGGAGCGGGCGGAGAGACCCAGTACTTC. Its protein product is CASSPVGAGGETQYF.

The CDR3 coding sequence is TGTGCCAGCAGCCCAGCCTTTGGGGGTGTCAATGAGCAGTACTTC. Translated: CASSPAFGGVNEQYF. V and J are TRBV4-2 and TRBJ2-5; D may correspond to TRBD1 or TRBD2 (5 bases each). Germline values: CDR1 LGHNA, CDR2 YNFKEQ. Trimming pared 4 bases from V and 11 bases from J, leaving 23 bases between. The CDR3 covers 15 residues.

This clonotype was found a few times. The chain employs TRBV7-2 and TRBJ2-5, with 9 positions matching TRBD1. The better agreement between TRBJ2-7 and the DNA end casts doubt on the J call. The CDR3 has 15 amino acids. Germline-derived CDR1 and CDR2 are SGHTA and FQGNSA. The CDR3 spells CASSLARTGVPEQYF. The CDR3 bases are TGTGCCAGCAGCTTAGCTAGGACAGGGGTACCCGAGCAGTACTTC.

The genes are TRBV24-1 and TRBJ2-3; no reliable D call. Germline assignment: CDR1 KGHDR and CDR2 SFDVKD. CDR3 size: 15 residues. Trimming pared 0 bases from V and 6 bases from J, leaving 12 bases between. The chain's CDR3 is CATSDLSDRVDTQYF. CDR3 coding DNA: TGTGCCACCAGTGATTTGAGTGATCGGGTGGATACGCAGTATTTT.

The chain joins TRBV7-9 to TRBJ2-1; maybe TRBD2 (6 bases). The CDR3 has 11 amino acids. Trimming took off 5 bases at V and 15 bases at J, with 14 bases between the two ends. Germline CDR1 SEHNR, CDR2 FQNEAQ (reference sequence). CDR3 in DNA: TGTGCCAGCAGCCTCGGGAGCGAATGGTTCTTC. This codes for CASSLGSEWFF.

The rearrangement links TRBV20-1 to TRBJ2-5; TRBD1 matches at 7 bases. The CDR3 contains 14 residues. The junction had 5 bases not matched to a gene; V was cut back by 2 bases and J by 2 bases. Germline CDR1 DFQATT, CDR2 SNEGSKA (reference sequence). The DNA for the CDR3 is TGCAGTGCTAGACAGACAGGGCGACAAGAGACCCAGTACTTC. It translates to CSARQTGRQETQYF.

This clonotype has just a few counts. The V call is TRBV7-2, the J call TRBJ2-4; D remains ambiguous. The ends were cut back, 1 base at V and 13 bases at J, with 14 bases in the middle. The CDR3 has 13 amino acids. Germline loops: CDR1 SGHTA, CDR2 FQGNSA. The CDR3 nucleotides are TGTGCCAGCAGCTTAGAGGTTACATTTGAGCAGTACTTC. Protein product: CASSLEVTFEQYF.

V is TRBV6-6 and J is TRBJ2-1; D is possibly TRBD2 (6 bases). Germline V CDR1 and CDR2: MNHNY, SVGAGI (reference sequence). Trimming shortened V by 7 bases and J by 0 bases, and 13 bases separated the two germline ends. This CDR3 spans 15 amino acids. The CDR3 DNA reads as TGTGCCAGCACCCACCGGGGGAGCTCCTACAATGAGCAGTTCTTC. Protein: CASTHRGSSYNEQFF.

The chain employs TRBV5-4 and TRBJ2-5; 7 bases are shared with TRBD2. CDR1 and CDR2 from the germline V gene are SGHNT and YYREEE (reference sequence). V gave up 4 bases and J gave up 5 bases; unmatched junction bases: 8. CDR3 size: 14 residues. CDR3 sequence: CASSHPLGGETQYF. CDR3 in DNA: TGTGCCAGCAGCCATCCTTTGGGGGGGGAGACCCAGTACTTC.

V and J are TRBV6-6 and TRBJ2-5; TRBD1 is a possible D gene (6 bases). Matching the DNA end better, TRBJ2-7 makes the J call doubtful. The germline V gene encodes CDR1 MNHNY and CDR2 SVGAGI (reference sequence). The CDR3 is 16 amino acids. The CDR3 coding sequence is TGTGCCAGCAGTTACTCGAGACGGGACACCTATAACGAGCAGTACTTC. It encodes CASSYSRRDTYNEQYF.

The CDR3 region is CSVKDGSRRAYEQYF. The DNA of the CDR3 is TGCAGCGTAAAGGACGGGAGCCGGAGAGCCTACGAGCAGTACTTC. The rearrangement links TRBV20-1 to TRBJ2-7; D is possibly TRBD2 (6 bases). The germline gives CDR1 DFQATT, CDR2 SNEGSKA (reference sequence). This CDR3 comprises 15 residues.

V is TRBV9 and J is TRBJ2-1; D is possibly TRBD1 (6 bases). The CDR3 is 14 amino acids. The V end lost 0 bases, the J end lost 9 bases, and 13 bases lay between the germline ends. Germline V lookup: CDR1 SGDLS, CDR2 YYNGEE. For the CDR3, the DNA is TGTGCCAGCAGCGTAGACAGGTCACAGGGTGAGCAGTTCTTC. Protein sequence: CASSVDRSQGEQFF.

The chain uses TRBV10-3 and TRBJ1-6; D is undetermined. The CDR3 is 13 residues long. V was clipped by 4 bases and J by 10 bases, with 11 bases between them. Germline V gene sequence: CDR1 ENHRY, CDR2 SYGVKD. The CDR3 protein is CAISGQEESPLHF. The CDR3 nucleotides are TGTGCCATCAGTGGTCAGGAGGAGTCACCCCTCCACTTT.

The chain links TRBV25-1 to TRBJ1-1, with unresolved D. The CDR3 runs to 13 residues. The ends were cut back, 6 bases at V and 7 bases at J, with 15 bases in the middle. Germline-derived CDR1 and CDR2 are MGHDK and SYGVNS. Here the CDR3 reads CASSEREGDEAFF. Here the CDR3 DNA reads TGTGCCAGCAGCGAAAGGGAGGGAGATGAAGCTTTCTTT.

Comment on this clonotype: A much larger clone differs from this one at a single base, so this may be a read error. The J gene is TRBJ1-1, the V gene TRBV20-1, with D possibly being TRBD1 (6 bases). CDR1 and CDR2 from the germline V gene are DFQATT and SNEGSKA (reference sequence). V was trimmed by 0 bases and J by 1 base, leaving 12 bases between them. The length of the CDR3 is 15 residues. In nucleotides, the CDR3 is TGCAGTGCTAGAGACGCTGAACAGGGGAACACTGAAGCTTTCTTT. Protein product: CSARDAEQGNTEAFF.

This clonotype was seen a few times. The chain combines TRBV11-2 with TRBJ1-2; TRBD1 matches at 7 bases. The germline gives CDR1 SGHAT, CDR2 FQNNGV. V lost 1 base to trimming and J lost 7 bases; unmatched junction nucleotides: 3. The CDR3 is made up of 13 amino acids. The CDR3 DNA reads TGTGCCAGCAGCTTAGGGGGACAGTGTGGCTACACCTTC. Its protein is CASSLGGQCGYTF.

This clonotype was found many times. The V call is TRBV7-6, the J call TRBJ2-3, with D possibly being TRBD2 (7 bases). Germline V gene data show CDR1 as SGHVS and CDR2 as FNYEAQ. The CDR3 consists of 15 residues. Trimming pared 7 bases from V and 2 bases from J, leaving 16 bases between. CDR3 in amino acids: CASNMGGRITDTQYF. As DNA, the CDR3 is TGTGCCAGCAACATGGGGGGGCGAATCACAGATACGCAGTATTTT.

In its sample, this clonotype was seen a few times. Written as DNA, the CDR3 is TGTGCCAGCTTGCGACAGCCAGCTAACTATGGCTACACCTTC. Translating gives CASLRQPANYGYTF. The chain has TRBV2 and TRBJ1-2, with D possibly matching TRBD1 (5 bases). The CDR3 sequence is 14 residues long. In germline, CDR1 is SNHLY, CDR2 FYNNEI. The V end was cut by 8 bases, the J end by 0 bases, with 13 bases between.

This clonotype was observed a few times. Germline and junction disagree at one end, which may indicate a read error. The genes are TRBV6-2 or TRBV6-3 and TRBJ2-4; the D gene is possibly TRBD2 (6 bases). The closer fit of TRBJ2-7 to the DNA end suggests the J call may be wrong. The CDR3 runs to 14 residues. In germline, CDR1 is MNHEY, CDR2 SVGEGT. DNA for the CDR3: TGTGCTAGCAGTCCAAAGGGACTTATCTACGAGCAGTACTTC. Translating it yields CASSPKGLIYEQYF.

This clonotype has only a few counts. The rearrangement joins TRBV11-1 to TRBJ2-1; 8 nucleotides match TRBD2. J lost 0 bases, V lost 2 bases, and 6 bases had no gene match. This CDR3 has 17 amino acids. The germline gives CDR1 SGHAT, CDR2 FQDESV (reference sequence). CDR3 loop: CASSLPPSGPSYNEQFF. CDR3 coding DNA: TGTGCCAGCAGCTTACCCCCTAGCGGGCCCTCCTACAATGAGCAGTTCTTC.

The V gene is TRBV6-5, the J gene TRBJ1-5; 8 bases match TRBD1. J lost 4 bases, V lost 5 bases, and 10 bases had no gene match. CDR1 MNHEY and CDR2 SVGAGI come from the germline V gene. The CDR3 spans 16 residues. The CDR3 bases are TGTGCCAGCAGTACTCGTCCAGGGGGCTCAAATCAGCCCCAGCATTTT. As protein: CASSTRPGGSNQPQHF.

This clonotype has a single count. The chain uses TRBV20-1 and TRBJ2-3, with 7 nucleotides matching TRBD1. With 0 bases clipped from V and 3 bases from J, the junction kept 6 bases outside the gene matches. The length of the CDR3 is 15 residues. The germline CDR1 and CDR2 sequences are DFQATT and SNEGSKA (reference sequence). The CDR3 spells CSAREGGRGTDTQYF. The CDR3 bases are TGCAGTGCTAGAGAAGGAGGCAGGGGGACAGATACGCAGTATTTT.